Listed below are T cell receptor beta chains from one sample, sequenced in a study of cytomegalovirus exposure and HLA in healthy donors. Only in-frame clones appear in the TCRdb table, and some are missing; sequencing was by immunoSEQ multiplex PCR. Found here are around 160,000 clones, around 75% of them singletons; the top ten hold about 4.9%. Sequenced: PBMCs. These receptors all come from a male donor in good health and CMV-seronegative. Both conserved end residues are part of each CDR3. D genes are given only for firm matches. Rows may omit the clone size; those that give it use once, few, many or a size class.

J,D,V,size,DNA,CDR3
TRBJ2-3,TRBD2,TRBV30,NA,TGTGCCTGGAGTGTTTTTGAGCGGGGGGGCGGGGATACGCAGTATTTT,CAWSVFERGGGDTQYF
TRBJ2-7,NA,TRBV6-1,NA,TGTGCCAGCAAAGCGAGCTCCTACGAGCAGTACTTC,CASKASSYEQYF
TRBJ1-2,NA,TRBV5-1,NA,TGCGCCAGCAGGGCCGACTCAGAGAGTGGCTACACCTTC,CASRADSESGYTF
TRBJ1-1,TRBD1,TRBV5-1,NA,TGCGCCAGCAGCTCACAGGGGCTGTGGACTGAAGCTTTCTTT,CASSSQGLWTEAFF
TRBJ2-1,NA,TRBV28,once,TGTGCCAGCCGCAAGGAGAACTACAATGAGCAGTTCTTC,CASRKENYNEQFF
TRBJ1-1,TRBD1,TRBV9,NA,TGTGCCAGCAGCCCAGCAGGGGGCACCACTGAAGCTTTCTTT,CASSPAGGTTEAFF
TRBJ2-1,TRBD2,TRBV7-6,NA,TGTGCCAGCAGCTTACGGCCCGGGGGGCTAGCGGGGGACAATGAGCAGTTCTTC,CASSLRPGGLAGDNEQFF
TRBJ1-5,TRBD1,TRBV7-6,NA,TGTGCCAGCAGCTTAGGTCCGCCGACAGGGGTCAATCAGCCCCAGCATTTT,CASSLGPPTGVNQPQHF
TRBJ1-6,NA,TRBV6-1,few,TGTGCCAGCAGGGACAGCTCCTATAATTCACCCCTCCACTTT,CASRDSSYNSPLHF
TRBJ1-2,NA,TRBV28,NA,TGTGCCACCGGGTCCTATGGGTCGGCCTATGGCTACACCTTC,CATGSYGSAYGYTF
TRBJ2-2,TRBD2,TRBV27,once,TGTGCCAGCAGAAATAGCGGGACCGGGGAGCTGTTTTTT,CASRNSGTGELFF
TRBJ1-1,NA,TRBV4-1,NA,TGCGCCAGCAGCCGTCCAAGCAGGGAGGGAGCTTTCTTT,CASSRPSREGAFF
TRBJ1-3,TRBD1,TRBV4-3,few,TGCGCCAGCAGCCAAACAGGGGGCGGAAACACCATATATTTT,CASSQTGGGNTIYF
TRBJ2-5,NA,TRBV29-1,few,TGCAGCGTTGAATCCCGGACATCGGAGACCCAGTACTTC,CSVESRTSETQYF
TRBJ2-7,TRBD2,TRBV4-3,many,TGCGCCAGCAGCCAGCGTAGGGAGGGCGAGCAGTACTTC,CASSQRREGEQYF
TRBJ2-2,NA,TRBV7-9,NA,TGTGCCAGCAGCTTGGCGACAACCGGGGAGCTGTTTTTT,CASSLATTGELFF